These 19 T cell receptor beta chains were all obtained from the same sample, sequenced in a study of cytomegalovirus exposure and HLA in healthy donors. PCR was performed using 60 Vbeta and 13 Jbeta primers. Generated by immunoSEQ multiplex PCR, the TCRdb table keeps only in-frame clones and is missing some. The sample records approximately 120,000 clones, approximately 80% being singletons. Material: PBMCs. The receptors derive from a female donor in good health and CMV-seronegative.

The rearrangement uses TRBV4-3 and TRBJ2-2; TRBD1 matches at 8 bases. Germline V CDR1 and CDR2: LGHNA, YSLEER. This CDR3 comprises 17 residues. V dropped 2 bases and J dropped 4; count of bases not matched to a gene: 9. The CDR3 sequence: CASSQSAGQGGTGELFF. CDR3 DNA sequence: TGCGCCAGCAGCCAAAGTGCAGGACAGGGTGGCACCGGGGAGCTGTTTTTT.

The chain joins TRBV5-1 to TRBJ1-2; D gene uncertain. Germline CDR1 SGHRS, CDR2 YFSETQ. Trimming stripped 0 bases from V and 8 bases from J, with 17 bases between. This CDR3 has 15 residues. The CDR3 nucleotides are TGCGCCAGCAGCTTGGGGCCAGGAGGTTATATCGGCTACACCTTC. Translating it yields CASSLGPGGYIGYTF.

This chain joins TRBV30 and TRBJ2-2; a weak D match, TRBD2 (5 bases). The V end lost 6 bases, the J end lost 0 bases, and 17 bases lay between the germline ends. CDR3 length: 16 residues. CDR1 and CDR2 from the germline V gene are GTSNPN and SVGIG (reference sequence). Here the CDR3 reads CACHEGVSPNTGELFF. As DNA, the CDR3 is TGTGCCTGCCACGAGGGTGTCAGCCCGAACACCGGGGAGCTGTTTTTT.

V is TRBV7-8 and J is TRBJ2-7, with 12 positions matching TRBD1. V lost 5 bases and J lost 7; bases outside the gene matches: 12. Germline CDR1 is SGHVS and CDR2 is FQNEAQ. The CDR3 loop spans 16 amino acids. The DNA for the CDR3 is TGTGCCAGCAGCCCAAGACAGGGACAGGGGGCGCGGGAGCAGTACTTC. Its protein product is CASSPRQGQGAREQYF.

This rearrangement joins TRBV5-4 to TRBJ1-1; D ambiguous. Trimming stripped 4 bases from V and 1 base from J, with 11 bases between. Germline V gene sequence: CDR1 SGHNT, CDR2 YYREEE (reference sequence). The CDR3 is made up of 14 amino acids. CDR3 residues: CASSAWSRNTEAFF. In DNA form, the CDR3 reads TGTGCCAGCAGCGCTTGGAGCCGGAACACTGAAGCTTTCTTT.

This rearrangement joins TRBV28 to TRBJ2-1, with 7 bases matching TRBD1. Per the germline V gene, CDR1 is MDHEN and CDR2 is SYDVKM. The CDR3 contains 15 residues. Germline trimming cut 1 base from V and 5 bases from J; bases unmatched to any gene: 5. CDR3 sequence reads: CASSLSGTADNEQFF. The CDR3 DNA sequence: TGTGCCAGCAGTTTATCCGGGACAGCGGACAATGAGCAGTTCTTC.

The CDR3 reads CASIRTSGVAGTQYF. The CDR3 DNA is TGTGCCAGCATCAGGACTAGCGGGGTGGCGGGTACGCAGTATTTT. The genes are TRBV6-1 and TRBJ2-3; 12 positions agree with TRBD2. The length of the CDR3 is 15 residues. The V gene's germline CDR1 is MNHNS and CDR2 SASEGT. The trim removed 7 bases at V and 8 bases at J, leaving 10 bases unmatched.

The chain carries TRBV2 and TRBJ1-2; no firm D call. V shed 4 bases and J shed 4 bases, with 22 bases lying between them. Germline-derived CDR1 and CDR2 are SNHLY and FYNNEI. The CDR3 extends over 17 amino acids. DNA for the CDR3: TGTGCCAGCAGTGCGGGAACTACACCTCAGAATCTCTATGGCTACACCTTC. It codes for CASSAGTTPQNLYGYTF.

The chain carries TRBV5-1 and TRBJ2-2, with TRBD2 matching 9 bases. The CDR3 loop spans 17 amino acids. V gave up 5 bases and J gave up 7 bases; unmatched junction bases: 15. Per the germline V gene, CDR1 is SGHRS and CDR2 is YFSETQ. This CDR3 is CASRAGRGGRLSGELFF. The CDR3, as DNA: TGCGCCAGCAGAGCTGGGCGGGGGGGCCGTCTGAGCGGGGAGCTGTTTTTT.

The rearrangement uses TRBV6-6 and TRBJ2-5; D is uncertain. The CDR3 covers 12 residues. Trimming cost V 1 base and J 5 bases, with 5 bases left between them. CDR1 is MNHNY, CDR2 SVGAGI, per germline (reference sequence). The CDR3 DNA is TGTGCCAGCAGTTACTTTCGGGAGACCCAGTACTTC. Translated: CASSYFRETQYF.

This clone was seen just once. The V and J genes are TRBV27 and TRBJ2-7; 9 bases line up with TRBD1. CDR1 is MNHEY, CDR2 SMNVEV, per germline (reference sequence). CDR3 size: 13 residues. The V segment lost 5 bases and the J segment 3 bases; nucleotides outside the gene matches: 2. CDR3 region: CASSRGQGYEQYF. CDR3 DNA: TGTGCCAGCAGTCGGGGACAGGGCTACGAGCAGTACTTC.

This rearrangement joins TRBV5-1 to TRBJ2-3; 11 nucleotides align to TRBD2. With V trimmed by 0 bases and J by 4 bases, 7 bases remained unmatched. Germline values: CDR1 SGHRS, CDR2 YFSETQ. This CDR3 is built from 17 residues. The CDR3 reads CASSLGLAGGPADTQYF. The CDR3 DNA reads TGCGCCAGCAGCTTGGGTCTAGCGGGGGGCCCAGCAGATACGCAGTATTTT.

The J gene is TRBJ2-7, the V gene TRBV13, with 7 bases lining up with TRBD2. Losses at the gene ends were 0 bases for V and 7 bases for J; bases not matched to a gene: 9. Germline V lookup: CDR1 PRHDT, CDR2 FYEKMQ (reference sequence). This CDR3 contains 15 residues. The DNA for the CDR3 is TGTGCCAGCAGCTTAGGCAGGGACTATCGGAGAGAGCAGTACTTC. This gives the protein CASSLGRDYRREQYF.

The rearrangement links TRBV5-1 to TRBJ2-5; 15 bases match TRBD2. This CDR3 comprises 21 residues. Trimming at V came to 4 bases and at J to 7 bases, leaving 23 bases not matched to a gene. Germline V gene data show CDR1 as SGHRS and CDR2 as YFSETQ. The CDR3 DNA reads TGCGCCAGCAGCCCCGGACTAGCGGGGGGGCCCGGCCCGGGGGATCGTGCGACCCAGTACTTC. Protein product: CASSPGLAGGPGPGDRATQYF.

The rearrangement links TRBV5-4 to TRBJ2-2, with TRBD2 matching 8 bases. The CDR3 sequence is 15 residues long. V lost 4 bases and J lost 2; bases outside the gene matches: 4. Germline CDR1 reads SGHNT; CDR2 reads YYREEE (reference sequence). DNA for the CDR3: TGTGCCAGCAGCCTGAGCGGGGGTAACACCGGGGAGCTGTTTTTT. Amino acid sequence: CASSLSGGNTGELFF.

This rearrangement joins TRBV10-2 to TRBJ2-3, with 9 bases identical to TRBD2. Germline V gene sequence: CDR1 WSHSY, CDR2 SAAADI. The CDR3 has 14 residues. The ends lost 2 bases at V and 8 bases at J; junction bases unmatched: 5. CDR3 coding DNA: TGCGCCAGCAGTGAGCTCCGAGCGGGGGGTACGCAGTATTTT. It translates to CASSELRAGGTQYF.

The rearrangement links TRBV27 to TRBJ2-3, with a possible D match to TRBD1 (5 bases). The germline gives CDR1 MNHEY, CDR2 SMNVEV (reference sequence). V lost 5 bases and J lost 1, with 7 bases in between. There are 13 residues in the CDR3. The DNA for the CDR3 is TGTGCCAGCAGTGACAGACGCACAGATACGCAGTATTTT. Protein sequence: CASSDRRTDTQYF.

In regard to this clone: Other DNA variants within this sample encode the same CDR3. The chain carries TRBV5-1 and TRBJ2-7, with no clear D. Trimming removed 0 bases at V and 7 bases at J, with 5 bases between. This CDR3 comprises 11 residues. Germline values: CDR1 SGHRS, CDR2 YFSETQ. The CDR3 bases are TGCGCCAGCAGCTTGGCCGGGGAGCAGTACTTC. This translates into CASSLAGEQYF.

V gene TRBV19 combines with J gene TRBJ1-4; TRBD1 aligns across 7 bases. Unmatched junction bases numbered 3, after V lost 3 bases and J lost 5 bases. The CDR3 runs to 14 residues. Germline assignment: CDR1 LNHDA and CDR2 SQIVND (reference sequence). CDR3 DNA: TGTGCCAGTAGTATCGGGACAGAAAATGAAAAACTGTTTTTT. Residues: CASSIGTENEKLFF. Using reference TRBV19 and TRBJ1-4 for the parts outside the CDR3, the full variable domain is DGGITQSPKYLFRKEGQNVTLSCEQNLNHDAMYWYRQDPGQGLRLIYYSQIVNDFQKGDIAEGYSVSREKKESFPLTVTSAQKNPTAFYLCASSIGTENEKLFFGSGTQLSVL.